This entry lists 3 T cell receptor beta chains sequenced from one sample in a study of T-cell memory formation after mild COVID-19. MiXCR was run by TCRdb on the 5' RACE reads, yielding one entry per CDR3 protein. The sample records roughly 240,000 distinct CDR3 sequences, about 16% being singletons. Sequencing was carried out using PBMCs or a T cell subset sorted from them (not recorded which). The source is an adult woman who had mild COVID-19 (a few samples of this study predate the infection). Cell type and time point are not known.

This clonotype occurred a few times. The rearrangement joins TRBV3-1 to TRBJ2-3, with 10 nucleotides matching TRBD2. CDR3 length equals 17 residues. V shed 6 bases, J shed 2 bases, and the junction held 11 bases outside the gene matches. Germline V gives CDR1 LGHDT, CDR2 YNNKEL (reference sequence). In nucleotides, the CDR3 is TGTGCCAGCAGTCCCTATCGAACTAGCGGGGTCACAGATACGCAGTATTTT. This gives the protein CASSPYRTSGVTDTQYF.

This chain connects TRBV18 to TRBJ1-1; no firm D call. Per germline, CDR1 KGHSH and CDR2 LQKENI. This CDR3 is built from 14 residues. With 4 bases removed from V and 0 bases from J, the gap between germline ends came to 9 bases. CDR3 sequence (DNA): TGTGCCAGCTCACGAGGACCGATGAACACTGAAGCTTTCTTT. It is translated as CASSRGPMNTEAFF.

As DNA, the CDR3 is TGTGCCACCAGTGATTTGGGGACGGGCGGGAGGTCCTACAATGAGCAGTTCTTC. This codes for CATSDLGTGGRSYNEQFF. This chain uses TRBV24-1 with TRBJ2-1, with 8 bases fitting TRBD2. This CDR3 comprises 18 residues. The trim removed 0 bases at V and 1 base at J, leaving 7 bases unmatched. Looked up from germline, CDR1 is KGHDR and CDR2 is SFDVKD.